The subject of this entry is one TCR beta chain. The CDR3 totals 16 residues. The germline CDR1 and CDR2 sequences are MGHDK and SYGVNS. V shed 11 bases and J 6 bases; nucleotides not matched to a gene: 19. PCR used 60 Vbeta primers and 13 Jbeta primers. Sequenced by immunoSEQ multiplex PCR; TCRdb stores in-frame clones only, minus some. The repertoire has under 150,000 clones, around 78% of them found once; the top ten carry about 6.8%. This sample is part of a study of cytomegalovirus exposure and HLA in healthy donors. What was sequenced was PBMCs. The clonotype was recovered from a middle-aged woman in good health and CMV-seropositive. The chain joins TRBV25-1 to TRBJ2-1, with 7 bases fitting TRBD2. The CDR3 region is CALQECRRERSNEQFF. The CDR3 DNA is TGTGCCTTACAAGAGTGTCGGCGGGAGCGGAGCAATGAGCAGTTCTTC.